These 32 T cell receptor beta chains share one sample of origin, sequenced in a study of blood T cell repertoires in COVID-19. Sequencing used immunoSEQ multiplex PCR; TCRdb keeps in-frame clones, though not all of them. The table has around 160,000 clones, roughly 90% seen once. The sequencing input was PBMCs or T cells enriched from blood (not recorded which). These receptors came from a woman aged 25 to 39 with acute COVID-19.

This chain joins TRBV7-2 and TRBJ2-7; TRBD2 agrees at 10 bases. Germline CDR1 reads SGHTA; CDR2 reads FQGNSA. This CDR3 region has 15 residues. V dropped 5 bases and J dropped 3; count of bases not matched to a gene: 7. This chain's CDR3 is CASSRGTSVDYEQYF. In DNA, the CDR3 is TGTGCCAGCAGCCGGGGGACTAGCGTTGACTACGAGCAGTACTTC.

V usage is TRBV4-3 and J usage is TRBJ2-1; 8 bases agree with TRBD2. J was trimmed by 10 bases and V by 0 bases; bases with no gene match: 8. Germline V gives CDR1 LGHNA, CDR2 YSLEER. The CDR3 spans 15 residues. CDR3 loop: CASSQDSRREDEQFF. The CDR3 bases are TGCGCCAGCAGCCAAGATAGCCGGCGGGAGGACGAGCAGTTCTTC.

CDR3 sequence reads: CSASRGSGYEQYF. The CDR3 DNA follows: TGCAGTGCTAGTAGAGGTTCCGGATACGAGCAGTACTTC. This rearrangement joins TRBV20-1 to TRBJ2-7; D is unresolved. Trimming took 3 bases from V and 4 from J, leaving 13 bases between them. CDR1 and CDR2 (germline): DFQATT, SNEGSKA (reference sequence). This CDR3 spans 13 amino acids.

CDR3 nucleotide sequence: TGTGCCAGTAGGAGGGATTCAAGCTCCTACAATGAGCAGTTCTTC. Encoded protein: CASRRDSSSYNEQFF. The J gene is TRBJ2-1, the V gene TRBV19; D perhaps matches TRBD2 (5 bases). The germline gives CDR1 LNHDA, CDR2 SQIVND (reference sequence). The CDR3 runs to 15 residues. Trimming removed 6 bases at V and 0 bases at J, with 12 bases between.

The genes are TRBV3-1 (or the pseudogene TRBV3-2) and TRBJ1-2; possible D gene TRBD1, 5 bases. The germline gives CDR1 LGHDT, CDR2 YNNKEL (reference sequence). V lost 3 bases, J lost 7 bases, and 12 bases lay in between. This CDR3 contains 13 residues. The CDR3 reads CASSHRGGGGYTF. CDR3 nucleotide sequence: TGTGCCAGCAGCCATCGGGGGGGTGGTGGCTACACCTTC.

The chain carries TRBV4-2 and TRBJ2-7, with 13 bases matching TRBD2. The CDR3 has 16 residues. Germline-derived CDR1 and CDR2 are LGHNA and YNFKEQ. J gave up 0 bases and V 3 bases, and 2 bases lay outside the gene matches. CDR3: CASSHTSGRASYEQYF. CDR3 sequence (DNA): TGTGCCAGCAGCCATACTAGCGGGAGGGCCTCCTACGAGCAGTACTTC.

V is TRBV7-2 and J is TRBJ1-1, with D perhaps matching TRBD1 (5 bases). The germline gives CDR1 SGHTA, CDR2 FQGNSA. CDR3 size: 15 residues. V gave up 6 bases and J gave up 1 base, with 15 bases separating them. The CDR3 region is CASSSLAGQNTEAFF. The CDR3, as DNA: TGTGCCAGCAGTTCCCTGGCCGGACAGAACACTGAAGCTTTCTTT. Full variable domain (remainder filled in from reference TRBV7-2 and TRBJ1-1): GAGVSQSPSNKVTEKGKDVELRCDPISGHTALYWYRQSLGQGLEFLIYFQGNSAPDKSGLPSDRFSAERTGGSVSTLTIQRTQQEDSAVYLCASSSLAGQNTEAFFGQGTRLTVV.

J is TRBJ1-2 and V is TRBV5-1; 7 bases map to TRBD1. V shed 2 bases and J 4 bases; nucleotides not matched to a gene: 5. From germline, CDR1 is SGHRS and CDR2 YFSETQ. This CDR3 has 14 amino acids. The CDR3 spells CASSFGTATYGYTF. The CDR3 DNA reads TGCGCCAGCAGCTTTGGGACAGCGACCTATGGCTACACCTTC.

The chain joins TRBV13 to TRBJ1-2; 8 nucleotides line up with TRBD1. V shed 6 bases and J 4 bases; nucleotides not matched to a gene: 7. This CDR3 comprises 14 residues. CDR1 is PRHDT and CDR2 is FYEKMQ in the germline V gene (reference sequence). The CDR3 region is CASSTTGAGYGYTF. The CDR3 DNA sequence: TGTGCCAGCAGTACGACAGGGGCTGGCTATGGCTACACCTTC.

V gene TRBV6-1 combines with J gene TRBJ1-3, with 8 bases that match TRBD1. Germline V gene lookup returns CDR1 MNHNS and CDR2 SASEGT. The CDR3 has 16 amino acids. Trimming at V came to 1 base and at J to 4 bases, leaving 6 bases not matched to a gene. Written as DNA, the CDR3 is TGTGCCAGCAGTGAAGTCCTGACAGGGGTGGGAAACACCATATATTTT. Translating it yields CASSEVLTGVGNTIYF.

This chain connects TRBV19 to TRBJ2-7, with TRBD2 matching 10 bases. V was clipped by 5 bases and J by 2 bases; unmatched bases: 6. The V gene's germline CDR1 is LNHDA and CDR2 SQIVND (reference sequence). CDR3 size: 15 residues. CDR3 sequence: CASSVLAGPPYEQYF. For the CDR3, the DNA is TGTGCCAGTAGTGTACTAGCGGGACCTCCCTACGAGCAGTACTTC.

This chain connects TRBV30 to TRBJ1-1; D remains unclear. CDR1 and CDR2 (germline): GTSNPN, SVGIG (reference sequence). Trimming took 4 bases from V and 6 from J, leaving 15 bases between them. This CDR3 has 13 amino acids. Here the CDR3 DNA reads TGTGCCTGGAAAGAGGAACTGATGTCTGAAGCTTTCTTT. Its translation is CAWKEELMSEAFF.

The V gene is TRBV4-3, the J gene TRBJ1-1; 7 positions agree with TRBD1. Germline V gene sequence: CDR1 LGHNA, CDR2 YSLEER. J lost 4 bases, V lost 3 bases, and 5 bases had no gene match. This CDR3 region has 14 residues. CDR3 sequence: CASSQTRQGTEAFF. In nucleotides, the CDR3 is TGCGCCAGCAGCCAGACCAGACAGGGCACTGAAGCTTTCTTT.

CDR3 in DNA: TGTGCCAGCAACTTGGGGACAGTAGAGACCCAGTACTTC. The encoded protein is CASNLGTVETQYF. V and J are TRBV12-3 or TRBV12-4 and TRBJ2-5, with 7 bases lining up with TRBD1. The ends lost 7 bases at V and 4 bases at J; junction bases unmatched: 6. The CDR3 spans 13 residues.

This clone has only a few counts. V gene TRBV5-1 combines with J gene TRBJ2-2; possible D gene TRBD1, 5 bases. Germline CDR1 is SGHRS and CDR2 is YFSETQ. The CDR3 extends over 15 amino acids. The ends were cut back, 0 bases at V and 6 bases at J, with 12 bases in the middle. CDR3 bases: TGCGCCAGCAGCTTGGTGCAGGGAAAGGCCGGGGAGCTGTTTTTT. As protein: CASSLVQGKAGELFF.

The V call is TRBV2, the J call TRBJ2-3, with 7 bases that match TRBD2. This CDR3 contains 14 residues. The V segment lost 7 bases and the J segment 1 base; nucleotides outside the gene matches: 5. Germline V gene lookup returns CDR1 SNHLY and CDR2 FYNNEI. CDR3 nucleotide sequence: TGTGCCAGCAACGCGGGAGCGGGCACAGATACGCAGTATTTT. Its protein product is CASNAGAGTDTQYF.

The table lists this clone with a few counts. The rearrangement joins TRBV27 to TRBJ2-3; D is possibly TRBD1 (6 bases). CDR1 MNHEY and CDR2 SMNVEV come from the germline V gene (reference sequence). V lost 3 bases, J lost 5 bases, and 12 bases lay in between. CDR3 length: 14 amino acids. DNA of the CDR3: TGTGCCAGCAGTTTGAGGGGGAGCGGAGATACGCAGTATTTT. Protein product: CASSLRGSGDTQYF.

This clone came up once. This chain joins TRBV3-1 (or the pseudogene TRBV3-2) and TRBJ1-5, with D possibly TRBD1 on 5 matching bases. The length of the CDR3 is 14 residues. Looked up from germline, CDR1 is LGHDT and CDR2 is YNNKEL (reference sequence). V lost 2 bases, J lost 5 bases, and 10 bases lay in between. The CDR3 DNA sequence: TGTGCCAGCAGCCAATGGGGCTATGATCAGCCCCAGCATTTT. Its translation is CASSQWGYDQPQHF.

The chain has TRBV6-5 and TRBJ2-1; perhaps TRBD1 as D (6 bases). Germline values: CDR1 MNHEY, CDR2 SVGAGI. The CDR3 runs 13 residues. V gave up 8 bases and J gave up 2 bases, with 10 bases separating them. CDR3 in amino acids: CASQGSAYNEQFF. The CDR3 DNA sequence: TGTGCCAGCCAGGGGAGTGCCTACAATGAGCAGTTCTTC.

V usage is TRBV7-9 and J usage is TRBJ2-1; 7 bases are a match to TRBD1. CDR1 is SEHNR and CDR2 is FQNEAQ in the germline V gene (reference sequence). This CDR3 region has 12 residues. Trimming removed 5 bases from V and 10 bases from J; junction bases left unmatched: 5. The CDR3 loop reads CASSPWGQEQFF. DNA of the CDR3: TGTGCCAGCAGCCCCTGGGGACAGGAGCAGTTCTTC.

The rearrangement links TRBV11-2 to TRBJ2-3; D is uncertain. This CDR3 contains 12 residues. V was shortened by 5 bases and J by 1 base, with 4 bases between the two germline ends. Per the germline V gene, CDR1 is SGHAT and CDR2 is FQNNGV. The CDR3 region is CASSPGTDTQYF. CDR3 nucleotides: TGTGCCAGCAGCCCAGGCACAGATACGCAGTATTTT.

Turning to this clone: Other DNA sequences in the same sample also yield this CDR3. Here the CDR3 reads CASSPTGVGTEAFF. DNA for the CDR3: TGTGCCAGCAGCCCTACAGGGGTGGGGACTGAAGCTTTCTTT. The chain links TRBV7-2 to TRBJ1-1, with 7 nucleotides matching TRBD1. The CDR3 is 14 amino acids. V was pared by 5 bases and J by 5 bases, with 8 bases of the junction left unmatched. CDR1 SGHTA and CDR2 FQGNSA come from the germline V gene.

The V gene is TRBV7-2, the J gene TRBJ2-5; 11 nucleotides align to TRBD2. Germline trimming cut 5 bases from V and 2 bases from J; bases unmatched to any gene: 13. Germline V gene sequence: CDR1 SGHTA, CDR2 FQGNSA. The CDR3 covers 18 residues. CDR3 sequence (DNA): TGTGCCAGCAGCGTCCGACTAGCGGGACCGTACACTCAAGAGACCCAGTACTTC. Amino acids: CASSVRLAGPYTQETQYF.

This clone was seen just once. This sequence joins TRBV5-1 and TRBJ1-1, with D unclear. This CDR3 has 17 residues. The V and J ends lost 4 bases and 7 bases respectively, with 26 bases between them. The germline gives CDR1 SGHRS, CDR2 YFSETQ. In DNA form, the CDR3 reads TGCGCCAGCAGCGGACTCAGGATGTCCGAGGCCCAACGTGAAGCTTTCTTT. Translation gives CASSGLRMSEAQREAFF.

V is TRBV28 and J is TRBJ2-1; possibly TRBD2 for D (5 bases). CDR1 is MDHEN and CDR2 is SYDVKM in the germline V gene. Trimming shortened V by 5 bases and J by 2 bases, and 7 bases separated the two germline ends. This CDR3 contains 13 residues. The CDR3 reads CASSAAAYNEQFF. CDR3 bases: TGTGCCAGCAGTGCAGCGGCCTACAATGAGCAGTTCTTC. The full variable domain, completed using reference TRBV28 and TRBJ2-1, is DVKVTQSSRYLVKRTGEKVFLECVQDMDHENMFWYRQDPGLGLRLIYFSYDVKMKEKGDIPEGYSVSREKKERFSLILESASTNQTSMYLCASSAAAYNEQFFGPGTRLTVL.

The chain uses TRBV12-5 and TRBJ1-1; perhaps TRBD1 as D (6 bases). V gave up 5 bases and J gave up 8 bases, with 18 bases separating them. The CDR3 runs 14 residues. Germline CDR1 reads LGHNT; CDR2 reads FRNRAP. CDR3 bases: TGTGCTAGTGGTCCCGATCTTCAGGGGATCGAAGCTTTCTTT. It translates to CASGPDLQGIEAFF. Looking up the rest from reference TRBV12-5 and TRBJ1-1 gives the full variable domain: DARVTQTPRHKVTEMGQEVTMRCQPILGHNTVFWYRQTMMQGLELLAYFRNRAPLDDSGMPKDRFSAEMPDATLATLKIQPSEPRDSAVYFCASGPDLQGIEAFFGQGTRLTVV.

This chain connects TRBV15 to TRBJ1-6, with TRBD1 identical over 9 bases. Germline V lookup: CDR1 LNHNV, CDR2 YYDKDF (reference sequence). J gave up 10 bases and V 3 bases, and 7 bases lay outside the gene matches. The CDR3 runs 15 residues. This chain's CDR3 is CATSRSGTGYSPLHF. The CDR3 DNA follows: TGTGCCACCAGCAGGAGTGGGACAGGGTACTCACCCCTCCACTTT.

The chain links TRBV6-5 to TRBJ1-3, with unresolved D. The CDR3 spans 15 residues. Germline-derived CDR1 and CDR2 are MNHEY and SVGAGI. V lost 7 bases to trimming and J lost 0 bases, with 13 bases between them. CDR3 protein: CASTPGSTSGNTIYF. The CDR3 bases are TGTGCCAGCACCCCGGGGTCAACCTCTGGAAACACCATATATTTT.

The chain has TRBV5-1 and TRBJ1-4; the D gene is possibly TRBD1 (6 bases). Deletions cut 4 bases from V and 4 bases from J, with 11 bases between. The germline V gene has CDR1 SGHRS and CDR2 YFSETQ. The CDR3 runs to 14 residues. DNA of the CDR3: TGCGCCAGCAGCCCCGGACAGCTTAATGAAAAACTGTTTTTT. Encoded protein: CASSPGQLNEKLFF.

The rearrangement links TRBV5-5 to TRBJ1-4; no firm D call. The CDR3 has 15 amino acids. V was shortened by 2 bases and J by 8 bases, with 16 bases between the two germline ends. The germline gives CDR1 SGHKS, CDR2 YYEKEE (reference sequence). The CDR3 reads CASSFSQASLEKLFF. The CDR3 bases are TGTGCCAGCAGCTTTTCTCAGGCCAGCCTGGAAAAACTGTTTTTT.

The genes are TRBV18 and TRBJ2-7, with 8 bases matching TRBD2. V lost 1 base and J lost 5; bases outside the gene matches: 7. This CDR3 is 15 amino acids long. CDR1 is KGHSH and CDR2 is LQKENI in the germline V gene. CDR3 amino acids: CASSPRSGSLNEQYF. The CDR3 bases are TGTGCCAGCTCACCACGGAGCGGGAGTCTCAACGAGCAGTACTTC. Filled out from reference TRBV18 and TRBJ2-7, the complete variable domain reads NAGVMQNPRHLVRRRGQEARLRCSPMKGHSHVYWYRQLPEEGLKFMVYLQKENIIDESGMPKERFSAEFPKEGPSILRIQQVVRGDSAAYFCASSPRSGSLNEQYFGPGTRLTVT.

In its sample, this clone was seen once. The rearrangement links TRBV27 to TRBJ2-3; 12 positions agree with TRBD1. V gave up 4 bases and J gave up 3 bases; unmatched junction bases: 11. This CDR3 region has 18 residues. The germline CDR1 and CDR2 sequences are MNHEY and SMNVEV (reference sequence). CDR3 sequence: CASSYPRGDRGHTDTQYF. CDR3 in DNA: TGTGCCAGCAGTTATCCGAGGGGGGACAGGGGGCATACAGATACGCAGTATTTT.